The 9 T cell receptor beta chains below all came from one sample that was sequenced in a study of T cells in localized non-small cell lung cancer. Produced via immunoSEQ multiplex PCR; TCRdb's table is partial and in-frame only. The table includes about 19,000 clones, 65% to 90% detected once. The sample here was peripheral blood, taken before any cancer treatment. These receptors were taken from a man between 40 and 75 years old with stage I lung adenocarcinoma.

This chain joins TRBV28 and TRBJ2-7; a weak D match, TRBD2 (5 bases). V was clipped by 2 bases and J by 2 bases, with 13 bases between them. This CDR3 region has 15 residues. Germline CDR1 MDHEN, CDR2 SYDVKM. CDR3 sequence: CASSLNGRTPYEQYF. Here the CDR3 DNA reads TGTGCCAGCAGTTTAAACGGGCGGACTCCCTACGAGCAGTACTTC.

The genes are TRBV7-9 and TRBJ1-3; D is possibly TRBD1 (5 bases). This CDR3 spans 16 amino acids. V lost 5 bases, J lost 0 bases, and 14 bases lay in between. Germline-derived CDR1 and CDR2 are SEHNR and FQNEAQ (reference sequence). CDR3 protein: CASSPKQASSGNTIYF. CDR3 DNA sequence: TGTGCCAGCAGCCCAAAACAGGCGAGCTCTGGAAACACCATATATTTT.

Only a few counts were recorded for this clone. This chain links TRBV6-1 with TRBJ2-7; 12 bases fit TRBD2. V gave up 5 bases and J gave up 7 bases; unmatched junction bases: 3. This CDR3 has 13 residues. Looked up from germline, CDR1 is MNHNS and CDR2 is SASEGT. CDR3: CASSSGLAGEQYF. The CDR3 DNA sequence: TGTGCCAGCAGTTCGGGACTAGCGGGTGAGCAGTACTTC.

This chain uses TRBV27 with TRBJ2-6; D is unresolved. The V end was cut by 6 bases, the J end by 4 bases, with 10 bases between. The CDR3 has 14 residues. The germline V gene encodes CDR1 MNHEY and CDR2 SMNVEV (reference sequence). Here the CDR3 reads CASRKIGGANVLTF. The CDR3 DNA reads TGTGCCAGCAGGAAAATAGGAGGGGCCAACGTCCTGACTTTC.

This clone was observed once. V gene TRBV11-2 combines with J gene TRBJ1-4; D gene ambiguous. This CDR3 comprises 15 residues. CDR1 and CDR2 (germline): SGHAT, FQNNGV. V lost 1 base to trimming and J lost 7 bases, with 13 bases between them. CDR3 DNA sequence: TGTGCCAGCAGCTTAGTTGCTGGGTCGGGTGAAAAACTGTTTTTT. The encoded protein is CASSLVAGSGEKLFF. The full variable domain, with the rest looked up from reference TRBV11-2 and TRBJ1-4, is EAGVAQSPRYKIIEKRQSVAFWCNPISGHATLYWYQQILGQGPKLLIQFQNNGVVDDSQLPKDRFSAERLKGVDSTLKIQPAKLEDSAVYLCASSLVAGSGEKLFFGSGTQLSVL.

The chain joins TRBV30 to TRBJ1-2; 9 bases line up with TRBD1. Trimming cost V 2 bases and J 4 bases; bases outside gene matches: 2. This CDR3 spans 13 amino acids. Germline-derived CDR1 and CDR2 are GTSNPN and SVGIG (reference sequence). CDR3 nucleotide sequence: TGTGCCTGGAGTCAGACAGGGGGCTATGGCTACACCTTC. Protein sequence: CAWSQTGGYGYTF.

The rearrangement uses TRBV7-6 and TRBJ2-2, with D unclear. Germline loops: CDR1 SGHVS, CDR2 FNYEAQ. V shed 1 base and J shed 6 bases, with 3 bases lying between them. The CDR3 has 12 amino acids. In DNA form, the CDR3 reads TGTGCCAGCAGCTTAGGTTCCGGGGAGCTGTTTTTT. Amino acids: CASSLGSGELFF. The complete variable domain, with remaining parts taken from reference TRBV7-6 and TRBJ2-2, reads GAGVSQSPRYKVTKRGQDVALRCDPISGHVSLYWYRQALGQGPEFLTYFNYEAQQDKSGLPNDRFSAERPEGSISTLTIQRTEQRDSAMYRCASSLGSGELFFGEGSRLTVL.

This chain's CDR3 is CASSQDTASEQYF. CDR3 sequence (DNA): TGCGCCAGCAGCCAAGATACAGCTTCGGAGCAGTACTTC. The chain joins TRBV4-3 to TRBJ2-7; D gene unclear. Germline V lookup: CDR1 LGHNA, CDR2 YSLEER. The CDR3 is 13 amino acids. Deletions cut 0 bases from V and 7 bases from J, with 10 bases between.

Regarding this clone: The sample holds other DNA sequences that translate to the same CDR3. The chain combines TRBV11-3 with TRBJ1-1; D remains unclear. This CDR3 is 13 amino acids long. Trimming stripped 1 base from V and 2 bases from J, with 5 bases between. Germline-derived CDR1 and CDR2 are SGHNT and YENEEA. Here the CDR3 reads CASSLGGNTEAFF. For the CDR3, the DNA is TGTGCCAGCAGCTTAGGAGGAAACACTGAAGCTTTCTTT.